This passage covers 27 T cell receptor beta chains from one sample sequenced in a study of tumor and adjacent non-tumor tissue in lung cancer (dated by TCRdb to 2016 to 2019). Preparation of the library involved multiplex PCR. Sequencing was carried out with an Illumina HiSeq 2500. TCRbeta libraries were built by three rounds of nested PCR using primers (Table S4), following protocols modified from ARM-PCR. Through fastp at Q25 and MiXCR, TCRdb rebuilt clones from the public reads, retaining in-frame beta chains. Each CDR3 protein appears once, grouped with its most common genes and DNA. The sample data list some 99,000 distinct CDR3 sequences, and about 64% of these were observed just once. The ten largest account for over 15% of the sample. RNA was isolated from bulk unsorted tissue, and RNA quality was assessed with a NanoDrop ND-1000 and an Agilent 2100. The normal lung samples consisted of distant non-tumor tissue collected more than 3 cm from the tumor edge.

Sequencing was done on a sample of distant non-tumor lung tissue. The source is a man aged 55-75 years with non-small cell lung cancer.

Details on this clonotype: A read error may account for a junction end that differs from germline. The gene calls are TRBV5-1 and TRBJ2-3, with D maybe TRBD1 (6 bases). Germline V gene lookup returns CDR1 SGHRS and CDR2 YFSETQ. CDR3 length equals 16 residues. The CDR3 DNA reads as TGCGCCAGCAGCTCCGACAGGACTCCTAGCACAGATACGCTGTATTTT. Translating it yields CASSSDRTPSTDTLYF.

This clonotype came up many times. This sequence joins TRBV20-1 and TRBJ2-7, with TRBD1 matching over 8 bases. CDR3 length equals 13 residues. Unmatched junction bases numbered 5, after V lost 5 bases and J lost 2 bases. CDR1 is DFQATT, CDR2 SNEGSKA, per germline (reference sequence). CDR3 sequence: CSASGQATYEQYF. Here the CDR3 DNA reads TGCAGTGCTTCGGGACAGGCGACCTACGAGCAGTACTTC.

This clonotype was counted ten times or more. The chain couples TRBV7-8 to TRBJ2-7, with D unresolved. V lost 0 bases and J lost 4, with 4 bases in between. Per germline, CDR1 SGHVS and CDR2 FQNEAQ. CDR3 length: 12 residues. Here the CDR3 reads CASSLARYEQYF. Here the CDR3 DNA reads TGTGCCAGCAGCTTAGCCCGTTACGAGCAGTACTTC.

This clonotype was seen many times. The chain is built from TRBV11-2 and TRBJ2-7, with D uncertain. CDR1 is SGHAT, CDR2 FQNNGV, per germline. Trimming left V 5 bases short and J 6 bases short, with 8 bases between. The CDR3 has 11 amino acids. DNA for the CDR3: TGTGCCAGCAGCCCCCCGGGCGAGCAGTACTTC. This translates into CASSPPGEQYF.

As regards this clonotype: At one of its ends the junction is not consistent with the germline gene, which may arise from a read error. The DNA for the CDR3 is TGTGCCAGCAGTGTCCGACAGGGCGACCAGCGCCAGCATTTT. It is translated as CASSVRQGDQRQHF. The chain joins TRBV2 to TRBJ1-5, with 7 bases that match TRBD1. Germline V gene sequence: CDR1 SNHLY, CDR2 FYNNEI. This CDR3 comprises 14 residues.

V usage is TRBV4-2 and J usage is TRBJ2-3; D uncertain. V was shortened by 1 base and J by 0 bases, with 11 bases between the two germline ends. This CDR3 contains 16 residues. The germline V gene encodes CDR1 LGHNA and CDR2 YNFKEQ. The CDR3 DNA is TGTGCCAGCAGCCAAGGGGCTAGACTTAGCACAGATACGCAGTATTTT. Its translation: CASSQGARLSTDTQYF.

This clonotype turned up a few times. Because the CDR3's place on the DNA is in doubt, the DNA is left out and the CDR3 is given as listed by TCRdb. The gene calls are TRBV25-1 and TRBJ2-5. The CDR3 spans 13 residues, counting both ends. From germline, CDR1 is MGHDK and CDR2 SYGVNS. CDR3 amino acids: CASSAVGIGTKYF.

The chain links TRBV5-6 to TRBJ2-5; D call uncertain. Trimming shortened V by 1 base and J by 5 bases, and 15 bases separated the two germline ends. The CDR3 runs to 15 residues. From germline, CDR1 is SGHDT and CDR2 YYEEEE. The CDR3 is CASSLRAVVVETQYF. The CDR3 region has the DNA TGTGCCAGCAGCTTGAGGGCGGTCGTCGTTGAGACCCAGTACTTC.

About this clonotype itself: The junction does not match germline at one end; this may be a read error. The J gene is TRBJ2-3, the V gene TRBV4-3; 7 nucleotides align to TRBD2. Per germline, CDR1 LGHNA and CDR2 YSLEER. The CDR3 extends over 16 amino acids. The CDR3 reads CASSQDTGLSTNTQYF. Written as DNA, the CDR3 is TGCGCCAGCAGCCAAGACACGGGACTAAGCACAAATACGCAGTATTTT.

This clonotype was detected many times. The chain employs TRBV11-2 and TRBJ2-7, with D perhaps matching TRBD2 (5 bases). Trimming cost V 3 bases and J 6 bases, with 15 bases left between them. Germline loops: CDR1 SGHAT, CDR2 FQNNGV. The CDR3 covers 14 residues. CDR3 nucleotides: TGTGCCAGCAGCTTTCAGACACTCCGGGGCGAGCAGTACTTC. This gives the protein CASSFQTLRGEQYF. Full variable domain (missing parts from reference TRBV11-2 and TRBJ2-7): EAGVAQSPRYKIIEKRQSVAFWCNPISGHATLYWYQQILGQGPKLLIQFQNNGVVDDSQLPKDRFSAERLKGVDSTLKIQPAKLEDSAVYLCASSFQTLRGEQYFGPGTRLTVT.

As for this clonotype: With a much larger clone just one base away, this may be a read error. This CDR3 is missing its conserved last phenylalanine or tryptophan, likely due to a read error. The gene calls are TRBV20-1 and TRBJ1-1; D remains unclear. Per germline, CDR1 DFQATT and CDR2 SNEGSKA (reference sequence). Between the trimmed V and J ends, which lost 6 bases and 1 base, there was a span of 15 bases. The length of the CDR3 is 14 residues. The CDR3 bases are TGCAGTGCGGCAAAGGAGGGATCGAACACTGAAGCTTTCTCT. Translating gives CSAAKEGSNTEAFS.

Worth noting for this clonotype: Likely a read error: the CDR3 ends without its conserved phenylalanine or tryptophan. V usage is TRBV14 and J usage is TRBJ1-1; D perhaps matches TRBD1 (5 bases). The germline gives CDR1 SGHDN, CDR2 FVKESK. With 11 bases removed from V and 4 bases from J, the gap between germline ends came to 26 bases. The CDR3 totals 16 residues. Here the CDR3 DNA reads TGTGCCGGCGAATCAACAGCTGACGGGGGGAGCACTGAAGCTTTCTAT. Its protein product is CAGESTADGGSTEAFY.

About this clonotype: At one end the junction does not follow the germline gene, possibly because of a read error. The rearrangement links TRBV6-6 to TRBJ1-6; the D is unclear. Germline V gives CDR1 MNHNY, CDR2 SVGAGI (reference sequence). CDR3 length equals 12 residues. In nucleotides, the CDR3 is TGTGTCAGCACACGGTCGGGCTCACCCCTCCACTTT. It codes for CVSTRSGSPLHF.

This chain uses TRBV6-5 with TRBJ2-3; 10 bases agree with TRBD2. The V and J ends lost 10 bases and 6 bases, in that order; junction bases with no gene match: 16. Germline V gives CDR1 MNHEY, CDR2 SVGAGI. The CDR3 extends over 16 amino acids. DNA for the CDR3: TGTGCCACTAAGGGACTAGCGCCCGTCAGGGGGGATACGCAGTATTTT. Residues: CATKGLAPVRGDTQYF.

This clonotype was found a few times. A much larger clone sits a single nucleotide away, making a read error possible. This chain joins TRBV5-4 and TRBJ2-3, with a weak D call TRBD2 (6 bases). The CDR3 covers 14 residues. Trimming left V 6 bases short and J 3 bases short, with 14 bases between. CDR1 is SGHNT, CDR2 YYREEE, per germline (reference sequence). DNA for the CDR3: TGTGCCAGCATCGCTATGGGGGGAACAGATACGCAGTATTTT. The encoded protein is CASIAMGGTDTQYF.

This clonotype was seen repeatedly, ten times or more. J is TRBJ1-1 and V is TRBV5-4; D is perhaps TRBD1 (5 bases). The germline V gene has CDR1 SGHNT and CDR2 YYREEE (reference sequence). This CDR3 has 16 residues. V gave up 0 bases and J gave up 3 bases, with 15 bases separating them. The CDR3 nucleotides are TGTGCCAGCAGCTTGGCTCCGGGACGGAGGGACACTGAAGCTTTCTTT. Its protein product is CASSLAPGRRDTEAFF.

CDR3 DNA: TGTGCCAGCAGCTTATCCGGGACTCCCAAAGACGGGGAGCTGTTTTTT. This translates into CASSLSGTPKDGELFF. The chain has TRBV5-4 and TRBJ2-2; D might be TRBD2 (6 bases). The CDR3 length is 16 residues. Germline V gene lookup returns CDR1 SGHNT and CDR2 YYREEE (reference sequence). V gave up 2 bases and J gave up 7 bases, with 18 bases separating them.

The rearrangement joins TRBV18 to TRBJ2-7; D may be TRBD2 (6 bases). The germline V and J ends were trimmed by 6 bases and 0 bases, with 9 bases remaining between them. Germline CDR1 reads KGHSH; CDR2 reads LQKENI. The CDR3 is made up of 13 amino acids. CDR3 DNA: TGTGCCAGCTCCCCCGGGAGCTCCTACGAGCAGTACTTC. Protein sequence: CASSPGSSYEQYF.

Comment on this clonotype: Mismatch with germline at one junction end may stem from a read error. The chain couples TRBV7-3 to TRBJ2-2; D might be TRBD1 or TRBD2, each matching 6 bases. CDR3 length: 15 amino acids. The germline V gene has CDR1 SGHTA and CDR2 FQGTGA. In DNA, the CDR3 is TGTGCCAGCAGCTCCGAAGGTTGGGACACCGGGGGGCTGTTTTTT. Its protein is CASSSEGWDTGGLFF.

For this clonotype: The junction departs from germline at one end; a sequencing error may be responsible. This chain joins TRBV29-1 and TRBJ2-3, with unresolved D. CDR3 length equals 12 residues. CDR1 and CDR2 from the germline V gene are SQVTM and ANQGSEA. The CDR3 region has the DNA TGCAGCGCTGAGGAGATTTCGGACGCGCAATATTTT. This sequence encodes CSAEEISDAQYF.

On this clonotype: Sequence at one end of the junction differs from germline and may be a read error. V and J are TRBV6-2 or TRBV6-3 and TRBJ2-7, with 7 bases lining up with TRBD1. The germline CDR1 and CDR2 sequences are MNHEY and SVGEGT. The CDR3 extends over 13 amino acids. For the CDR3, the DNA is TGTGCCAACAGTTACACGACAGGGTACGAGCAGTACTTC. It specifies CANSYTTGYEQYF.

This clonotype was observed many times. The V gene is TRBV12-3 or TRBV12-4, the J gene TRBJ1-5, with no clear D. The germline V and J ends were trimmed by 3 bases and 7 bases, with 13 bases remaining between them. The CDR3 sequence is 14 residues long. The CDR3 nucleotides are TGTGCCAGCAGTTTGCAACGCGGAGGCCAGCCCCAGCATTTT. This encodes CASSLQRGGQPQHF.

This clonotype has at least ten counts. The CDR3: CASSLGLAEVQETQYF. The CDR3 DNA reads as TGTGCCAGCAGTCTGGGACTAGCAGAAGTCCAAGAGACCCAGTACTTC. V usage is TRBV6-5 and J usage is TRBJ2-5, with 9 bases identical to TRBD2. CDR1 and CDR2 (germline): MNHEY, SVGAGI. The CDR3 consists of 16 residues. The V gene end was trimmed by 5 bases and the J gene end by 1 base; junction bases not matched to a gene: 8.

Turning to this clonotype: At one end the junction does not follow the germline gene, possibly because of a read error. This chain links TRBV12-3 or TRBV12-4 with TRBJ2-7; D is unresolved. This CDR3 is 12 amino acids long. The CDR3 is CANSRPPYEQYF. DNA for the CDR3: TGTGCCAACAGTCGACCTCCATACGAGCAGTACTTC.

The chain couples TRBV29-1 to TRBJ2-7; tentative D call: TRBD1 (5 bases). The V end was cut by 4 bases, the J end by 9 bases, with 16 bases between. The CDR3 totals 12 residues. Germline V gene lookup returns CDR1 SQVTM and CDR2 ANQGSEA. The CDR3: CSVGMGQNVQYF. In nucleotides, the CDR3 is TGCAGCGTTGGTATGGGGCAAAACGTGCAGTACTTC.

This clonotype was found many times. The V gene is TRBV20-1, the J gene TRBJ2-1; a possible D gene is TRBD2 (6 bases). CDR1 is DFQATT, CDR2 SNEGSKA, per germline (reference sequence). This CDR3 is built from 12 residues. Trimming stripped 3 bases from V and 12 bases from J, with 15 bases between. CDR3 sequence: CSASSASDLQFF. The CDR3 nucleotides read TGCAGTGCTAGTTCGGCTAGCGATTTGCAGTTCTTC.

The table lists this clonotype with a count of one. This clone may be a read error of a much larger clone one base away. The chain uses TRBV20-1 and TRBJ2-7; 8 bases align to TRBD2. The germline gives CDR1 DFQATT, CDR2 SNEGSKA (reference sequence). V was pared by 6 bases and J by 5 bases, with 12 bases of the junction left unmatched. The CDR3 length is 14 residues. The CDR3 loop is CSAEAGLGRHEQYF. In DNA form, the CDR3 reads TGCAGTGCGGAAGCGGGACTAGGACGGCACGAGCAGTACTTC.